The entry below gives a single T cell receptor (beta chain) sequence along with its context. This record comes from a study of blood T cell repertoires in COVID-19. Across the whole study: Researchers got acute and convalescent COVID-19 samples from the United States, Italy and Spain.

The CDR3 consists of 14 residues. CDR1 and CDR2 (germline): MNHEY, SVGEGT. V lost 4 bases and J lost 9; bases outside the gene matches: 7. Profiled with immunoSEQ multiplex PCR; TCRdb holds only in-frame clones, not every one. The sample carries about 210,000 clones, approximately 82% recorded once. Input material: peripheral blood. This chain joins TRBV6-2 or TRBV6-3 and TRBJ2-1; 9 positions agree with TRBD2. The clonotype was recovered from a woman in her forties or fifties with acute or convalescent COVID-19. This CDR3 reads CASSFVGTSFEQFF. CDR3 in DNA: TGTGCCAGCAGTTTTGTGGGGACTAGCTTTGAGCAGTTCTTC.